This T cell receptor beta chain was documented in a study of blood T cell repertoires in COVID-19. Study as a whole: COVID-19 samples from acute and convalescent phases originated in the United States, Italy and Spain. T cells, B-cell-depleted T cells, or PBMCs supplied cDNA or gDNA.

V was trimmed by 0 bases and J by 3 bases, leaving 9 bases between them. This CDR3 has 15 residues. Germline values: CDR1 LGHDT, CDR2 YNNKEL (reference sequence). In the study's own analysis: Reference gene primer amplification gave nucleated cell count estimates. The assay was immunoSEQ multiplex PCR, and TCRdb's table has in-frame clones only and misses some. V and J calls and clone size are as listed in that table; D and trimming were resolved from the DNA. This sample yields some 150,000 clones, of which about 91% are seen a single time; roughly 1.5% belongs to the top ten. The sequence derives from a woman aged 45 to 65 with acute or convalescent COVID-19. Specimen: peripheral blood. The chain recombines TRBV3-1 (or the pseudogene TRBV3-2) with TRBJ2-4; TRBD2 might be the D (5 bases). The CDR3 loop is CASSQDNGSKNIQYF. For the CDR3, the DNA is TGTGCCAGCAGCCAAGATAATGGGAGCAAAAACATTCAGTACTTC.